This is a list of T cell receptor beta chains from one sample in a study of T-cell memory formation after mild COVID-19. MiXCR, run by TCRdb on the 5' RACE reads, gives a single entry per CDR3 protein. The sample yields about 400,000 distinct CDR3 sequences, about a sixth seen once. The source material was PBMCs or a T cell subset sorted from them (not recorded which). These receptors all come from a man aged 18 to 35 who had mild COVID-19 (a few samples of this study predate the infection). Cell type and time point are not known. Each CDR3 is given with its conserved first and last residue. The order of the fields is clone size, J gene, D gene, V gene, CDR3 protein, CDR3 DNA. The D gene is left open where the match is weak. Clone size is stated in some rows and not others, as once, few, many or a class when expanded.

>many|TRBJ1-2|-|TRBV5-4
CASSIGRHYGYTF
TGTGCCAGCAGCATCGGACGGCACTATGGCTACACCTTC
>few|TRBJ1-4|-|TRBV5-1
CASSLDAGNEKLFF
TGCGCCAGCAGCTTGGACGCGGGTAATGAAAAACTGTTTTTT
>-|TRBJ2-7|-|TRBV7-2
CASSLAGYYEQYF
TGTGCCAGCAGCTTAGCAGGATATTACGAGCAGTACTTC
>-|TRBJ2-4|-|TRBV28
CASSFPQILAKNIQYF
TGTGCCAGCAGTTTCCCGCAGATCCTAGCCAAAAACATTCAGTACTTC
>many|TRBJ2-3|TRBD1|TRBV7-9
CASSWTGGTDTQYF
TGTGCCAGCAGCTGGACAGGGGGCACAGATACGCAGTATTTT
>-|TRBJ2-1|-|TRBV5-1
CASSLGLGSNEQFF
TGCGCCAGCAGCTTGGGGCTGGGGTCCAATGAGCAGTTCTTC
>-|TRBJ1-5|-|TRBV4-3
CASSQDSASNQPQHF
TGCGCCAGCAGCCAAGATTCGGCTAGCAATCAGCCCCAGCATTTT
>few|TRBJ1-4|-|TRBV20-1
CSARPIRFLGEKLFF
TGCAGTGCTAGACCTATTCGTTTTCTAGGGGAAAAACTGTTTTTT
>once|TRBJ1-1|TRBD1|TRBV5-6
CASSPTTGWTEAFF
TGTGCCAGCAGCCCGACGACAGGGTGGACTGAAGCTTTCTTT
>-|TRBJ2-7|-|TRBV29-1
CSVVGYEGYEQYF
TGCAGCGTTGTGGGGTACGAGGGATACGAGCAGTACTTC
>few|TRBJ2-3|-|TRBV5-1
CASSGGQPTDTQYF
TGCGCCAGCAGCGGAGGACAGCCCACAGATACGCAGTATTTT
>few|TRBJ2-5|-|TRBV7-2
CASSFRTDQETQYF
TGTGCCAGCAGCTTCCGGACAGATCAAGAGACCCAGTACTTC
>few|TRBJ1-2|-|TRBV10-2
CASSGTRDGYTF
TGCGCCAGCAGTGGGACCAGGGATGGCTACACCTTC
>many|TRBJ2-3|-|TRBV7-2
CASSPSPGTDTQYF
TGTGCCAGCAGCCCATCACCAGGTACAGATACGCAGTATTTT
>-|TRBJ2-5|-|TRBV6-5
CASSKDRAGETQYF
TGTGCCAGCAGTAAAGACAGGGCGGGGGAGACCCAGTACTTC
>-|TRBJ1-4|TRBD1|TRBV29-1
CSVVVRGYNEKLFF
TGCAGCGTTGTCGTCAGGGGGTATAATGAAAAACTGTTTTTT
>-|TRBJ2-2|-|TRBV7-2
CASSLEGAAGTGELFF
TGTGCCAGCAGCTTGGAGGGGGCCGCGGGCACCGGGGAGCTGTTTTTT
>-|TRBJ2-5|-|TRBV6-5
CASRVKGALSETQYF
TGTGCCAGCAGGGTCAAAGGGGCGCTGAGTGAGACCCAGTACTTC
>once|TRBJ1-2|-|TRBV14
CASSQLRRDGYTF
TGTGCCAGCAGCCAGCTGCGCAGGGACGGCTACACCTTC
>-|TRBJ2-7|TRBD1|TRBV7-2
CASSRTTGTGIDEQYF
TGTGCCAGCAGTCGAACTACCGGGACAGGGATCGACGAGCAGTACTTC
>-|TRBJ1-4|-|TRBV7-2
CASSQIGPLNEKLFF
TGTGCCAGCAGTCAAATTGGACCGCTTAATGAAAAACTGTTTTTT
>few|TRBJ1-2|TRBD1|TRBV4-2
CASSQEGADYGYTF
TGTGCCAGCAGCCAGGAGGGGGCCGATTATGGCTACACCTTC
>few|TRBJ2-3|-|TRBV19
CASSIWSGSADTQYF
TGTGCCAGTAGTATCTGGTCGGGTTCCGCAGATACGCAGTATTTT
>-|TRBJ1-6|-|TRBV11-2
CASSFGYNSPLHF
TGTGCCAGCAGCTTCGGATATAATTCACCCCTCCACTTT
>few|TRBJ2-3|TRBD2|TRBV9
CASSVGLAGTDTQYF
TGTGCCAGCAGCGTAGGGCTAGCGGGCACAGATACGCAGTATTTT
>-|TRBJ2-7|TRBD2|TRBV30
CAWSVRRLAGTYEQYF
TGTGCCTGGAGTGTACGGCGACTAGCGGGGACCTACGAGCAGTACTTC
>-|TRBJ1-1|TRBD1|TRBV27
CASKWDRGMAEAFF
TGTGCCAGCAAGTGGGACAGGGGAATGGCTGAAGCTTTCTTT
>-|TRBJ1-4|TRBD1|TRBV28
CASSFPQDRGDEKLFF
TGTGCCAGCAGTTTCCCCCAGGACAGGGGAGATGAAAAACTGTTTTTT
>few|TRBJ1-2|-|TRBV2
CASTGGTGYTF
TGTGCCAGCACCGGAGGGACTGGCTACACCTTC
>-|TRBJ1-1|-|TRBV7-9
CASSLPPGGQGTEAFF
TGTGCCAGCAGCTTACCTCCGGGTGGCCAGGGCACTGAAGCTTTCTTT
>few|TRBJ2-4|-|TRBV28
CASSLVGQGENIQYF
TGTGCCAGCAGTTTGGTGGGGCAGGGCGAAAACATTCAGTACTTC
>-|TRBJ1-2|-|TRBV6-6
CASSYLDSYGYTF
TGTGCCAGCAGTTACTTGGACAGCTATGGCTACACCTTC
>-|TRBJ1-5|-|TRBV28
CASTLWGFVEPQHF
TGTGCCAGCACCCTTTGGGGGTTCGTGGAGCCCCAGCATTTT
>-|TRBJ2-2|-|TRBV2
CASSEARASGELFF
TGTGCCAGCAGTGAAGCCAGGGCTTCGGGGGAGCTGTTTTTT
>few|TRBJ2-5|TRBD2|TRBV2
CASSAETSGGQETQYF
TGTGCCAGCAGTGCAGAGACTAGCGGGGGCCAAGAGACCCAGTACTTC
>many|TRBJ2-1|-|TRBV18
CASSPPLRGTGNEQFF
TGTGCCAGCTCACCACCGTTAAGGGGTACAGGCAATGAGCAGTTCTTC
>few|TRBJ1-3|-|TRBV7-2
CASSLVAESGNTIYF
TGTGCCAGCAGCTTAGTAGCGGAGTCTGGAAACACCATATATTTT
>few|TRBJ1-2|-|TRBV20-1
CSAGRLSGGYTF
TGCAGTGCTGGCCGGCTCTCCGGGGGCTACACCTTC
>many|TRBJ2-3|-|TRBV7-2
CASSSPTLEDTQYF
TGTGCCAGCAGCTCCCCCACTCTGGAAGATACGCAGTATTTT
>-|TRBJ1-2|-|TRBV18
CASSPRGYGYTF
TGTGCCAGCTCACCCAGGGGTTATGGCTACACCTTC
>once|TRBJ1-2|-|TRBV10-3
CAISEEDLFPYGYTF
TGTGCCATCAGTGAGGAGGACCTCTTTCCCTATGGCTACACCTTC
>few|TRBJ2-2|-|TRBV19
CASRTVLTGNTGELFF
TGTGCCAGCCGTACGGTCCTAACGGGGAACACCGGGGAGCTGTTTTTT
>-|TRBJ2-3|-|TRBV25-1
CASSGSRRGVADTQYF
TGTGCCAGCAGTGGCAGTCGGAGGGGGGTAGCTGATACGCAGTATTTT
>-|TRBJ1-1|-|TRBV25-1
CASSEYSFPRLGTEAFF
TGTGCCAGCAGTGAATATTCCTTCCCCCGGTTGGGGACTGAAGCTTTCTTT
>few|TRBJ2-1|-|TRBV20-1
CSAYPRDKGYNEQFF
TGCAGTGCTTACCCCCGGGACAAGGGATACAATGAGCAGTTCTTC
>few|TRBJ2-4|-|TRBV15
CATSRAGTAKNIQYF
TGTGCCACCAGCAGGGCCGGGACGGCCAAAAACATTCAGTACTTC
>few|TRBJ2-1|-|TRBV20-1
CSASRGSEQFF
TGCAGTGCTAGTAGGGGTAGTGAGCAGTTCTTC